This T cell receptor beta chain was identified in a study of T cells in tuberculosis. Study overall: This South African cohort compared adolescents with or without latent tuberculosis against adults with active tuberculosis.

As for time point: new active TB diagnosis, blood taken before or within 7 days of starting treatment. Each patient had positive sputum smear microscopy and/or positive culture. Each clinical donor contributed on average approximately 93,000 T cells from unsorted cryopreserved PBMC. The CDR3 contains 12 residues. Germline V CDR1 and CDR2: SGHRS, YFSETQ. Germline trimming cut 4 bases from V and 15 bases from J; bases unmatched to any gene: 8. Repertoires were generated with immunoSEQ multiplex PCR, while TCRdb's copy carries only in-frame clones and drops some. The sample includes some 31,000 clones, approximately 90% of them seen just once.

The chain links TRBV5-1 to TRBJ2-1, with 9 positions matching TRBD2. The receptor comes from an adult with tuberculosis. This sample comprised PBMCs, obtained at tuberculosis diagnosis. CDR3 protein: CASSATSGGSFF. In DNA form, the CDR3 reads TGCGCCAGCAGCGCGACTAGCGGCGGCTCGTTCTTC.